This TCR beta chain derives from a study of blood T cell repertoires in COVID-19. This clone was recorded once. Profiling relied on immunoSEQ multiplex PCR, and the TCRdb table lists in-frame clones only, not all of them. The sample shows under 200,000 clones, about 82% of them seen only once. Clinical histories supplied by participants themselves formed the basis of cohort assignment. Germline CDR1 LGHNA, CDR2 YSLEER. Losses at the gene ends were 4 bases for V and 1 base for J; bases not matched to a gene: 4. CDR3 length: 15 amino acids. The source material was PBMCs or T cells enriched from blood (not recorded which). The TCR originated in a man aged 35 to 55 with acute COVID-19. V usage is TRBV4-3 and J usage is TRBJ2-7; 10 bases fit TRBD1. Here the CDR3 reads CASSRGTGVSYEQYF. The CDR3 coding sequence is TGCGCCAGCAGCCGGGGGACAGGGGTGTCCTACGAGCAGTACTTC.